This TCR beta chain was identified during a study of blood T cell repertoires in COVID-19. The cohort comprised adults aged roughly 18 to 95 years residing in 20 to 25 US areas. The study assigned cohorts using participant-reported clinical history. TCRdb's copy holds only in-frame clones and misses some; the assay was immunoSEQ multiplex PCR. The sample contains roughly 130,000 clones, around 82% of which appear only once. The TCR originated in a man aged 40-55 years with acute COVID-19. Sequences were obtained from PBMCs or T cells enriched from blood (not recorded which).

For the CDR3, the DNA is TGCGCCAGCAGCCCGGGGACAGGGGGGGGTACGCAGTATTTT. Its translation: CASSPGTGGGTQYF. The chain joins TRBV5-1 to TRBJ2-3, with TRBD1 identical over 11 bases. Trimming at V came to 4 bases and at J to 8 bases, leaving 6 bases not matched to a gene. The CDR3 is 14 amino acids. Germline CDR1 and CDR2: SGHRS and YFSETQ.